This record looks at one TCR beta chain sequence and its context. This specimen belongs to a study of cytomegalovirus exposure and HLA in healthy donors. The PCR made use of 60 Vbeta and 13 Jbeta primers. Sequencing used immunoSEQ multiplex PCR; TCRdb keeps in-frame clones, though not all of them. The data contain over 150,000 clones, over 70% of them singletons. The TCR sequence derives from a woman aged 60-75 years in good health and CMV-seropositive. The sequenced sample consisted of PBMCs.

The CDR3 DNA reads TGTGCCAGCAGCTTGCAGGGCGGGACTTCTAAAGGTAGCAATCAGCCCCAGCATTTT. It translates to CASSLQGGTSKGSNQPQHF. The chain links TRBV7-9 to TRBJ1-5, with TRBD1 as a possible D gene (5 bases). V was clipped by 3 bases and J by 0 bases, with 21 bases between them. The CDR3 contains 19 residues. CDR1 SEHNR and CDR2 FQNEAQ come from the germline V gene (reference sequence).